Below, one TCR beta chain is given with its context. Its antigen remains undetermined. Base qualities were left out, and no much larger clone turns up one base away. This record belongs to a study of cytomegalovirus exposure and HLA in healthy donors (dated by TCRdb to 2016 to 2017). Regarding the study in general: A later analysis indicated that the 110 or so validation repertoires were generated on the platform also employed for the 670 or so repertoires of the first cohort. In addition to the first cohort of several hundred subjects, a separate validation cohort of about 120 different subjects was used. High-throughput TCR immunosequencing, statistical association of individual TCRs with disease status, and machine learning were combined to predict cytomegalovirus infection status. The aim of the study was to test whether cataloging public T cell receptors could identify signatures of past pathogen exposure. Results the study describes overall, beyond this receptor: While some public TCRs were present in many individuals, most TCR sequences turned up only very rarely across donors. The validation cohort had no HLA typing available for a later analysis, so co-occurrence within that cohort was assessed over all 130 or so repertoires. The classifier was reported to diagnose cytomegalovirus status with high specificity and sensitivity in both the original cohort and the validation cohort. A later analysis found that TCRs clustered in the first cohort also tended to co-occur in the approximately 120 validation repertoires, with 94% of cluster scores above 0. A few of the identified cytomegalovirus-associated TCR beta chains were confirmed in vitro to be specific for cytomegalovirus antigens. The authors suggested that the approach could potentially be generalized to other disease states and immunological phenotypes. A total of about 180 TCR beta chains were listed by the study as associated with cytomegalovirus.

Donors formed part of the validation cohort, which comprised over a hundred subjects and was distinct from the first cohort of 550 to 850 subjects. The method was the immunoSEQ multiplex PCR assay. In the source study's methods: A statistical classification framework was built to diagnose cytomegalovirus status from the catalog of TCR beta chain sequences. This is the immuneACCESS table as TCRdb keeps it, with only in-frame sequences that have V and J called. A part of the clones is gone; compared with another copy, unresolved V genes explain less than half, and the rest is unexplained. That table furnishes V, J and clone size, whereas the DNA furnished D and trimming. For this sample there are about 130,000 clones; 75% to 90% appear just once. The ten largest clones take up 6.2% of the sample. Sequences SNHLY (CDR1) and FYNNEI (CDR2) are obtained from the germline V gene. V is cut back by 6 bases and J by 9 bases, with 9 bases in the junction unmatched. From the cysteine up to the phenylalanine, the CDR3 has a length of 14 residues. Left in the record is the CDR3 DNA by itself, 42 bases read in frame from the first base.

Recombination joined TRBV2 with TRBJ2-1; TRBD2 fits 9 bases in the junction. This receptor was identified in a woman aged 25 to 39 in good health and CMV-seropositive. Sequences were obtained from PBMCs. The CDR3 protein: CASRLSGRQGEQFF. The bases are TGTGCCAGCAGACTTAGCGGGAGACAGGGTGAGCAGTTCTTC.